This TCR beta chain was sequenced in a study of Graves' ophthalmopathy and Graves' hyperthyroidism. Study findings and constraints: Both a roughly 65% sensitivity and a roughly 75% specificity characterized the model's predictions of ophthalmopathy progression. Discrimination between ophthalmopathy and stable hyperthyroidism by a 13-signature model showed 87.88% sensitivity and less than 84% specificity.

Fresh peripheral blood, 8.5 to 10 ml, was the PBMC source. This clonotype was observed at least ten times. The antigen remains undetermined. Using RNA transcripts, the TCR beta CDR3 regions were amplified. HTBI-primed RT-PCR formed the first round, and a multiplex PCR formed the second. TCRdb passed the multiplex PCR reads through MiXCR, listing each CDR3 protein once. This repertoire shows about 740,000 distinct CDR3 sequences, 40% found once; its top ten account for 44%. The source material was peripheral blood. This TCR was sampled from an adult man with Graves' ophthalmopathy.

The CDR3 nucleotides are TGTGCCAACACACCGGGACCACCAGCTGAAGCTTTCTTT. Translated: CANTPGPPAEAFF. This rearrangement joins TRBV7-9 to TRBJ1-1; the D gene is possibly TRBD1 (5 bases). Germline CDR1 reads SEHNR; CDR2 reads FQNEAQ (reference sequence). V lost 10 bases and J 6 bases, leaving 18 bases between the germline ends. CDR3 length: 13 amino acids. The whole variable domain, filled in from reference TRBV7-9 and TRBJ1-1, reads DTGVSQNPRHKITKRGQNVTFRCDPISEHNRLYWYRQTLGQGPEFLTYFQNEAQLEKSRLLSDRFSAERPKGSFSTLEIQRTEQGDSAMYLCANTPGPPAEAFFGQGTRLTVV.